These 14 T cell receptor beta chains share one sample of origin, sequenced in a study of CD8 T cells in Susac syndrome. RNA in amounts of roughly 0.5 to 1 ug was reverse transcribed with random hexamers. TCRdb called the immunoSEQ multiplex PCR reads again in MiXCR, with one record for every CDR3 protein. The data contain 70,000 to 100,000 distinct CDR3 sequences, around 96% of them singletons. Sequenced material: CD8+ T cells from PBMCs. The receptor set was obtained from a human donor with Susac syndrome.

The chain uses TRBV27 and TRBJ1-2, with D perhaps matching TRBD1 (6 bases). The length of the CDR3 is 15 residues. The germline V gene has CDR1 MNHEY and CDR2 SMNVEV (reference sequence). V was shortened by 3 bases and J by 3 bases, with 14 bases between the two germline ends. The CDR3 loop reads CASSFNPTGHYGYTF. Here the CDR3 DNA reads TGTGCCAGCAGTTTCAACCCGACAGGCCACTATGGCTACACCTTC.

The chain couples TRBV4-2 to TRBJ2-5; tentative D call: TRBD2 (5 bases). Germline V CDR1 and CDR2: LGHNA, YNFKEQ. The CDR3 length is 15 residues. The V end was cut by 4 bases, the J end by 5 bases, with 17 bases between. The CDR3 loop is CASSRYIQTGETQYF. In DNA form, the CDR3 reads TGTGCCAGCAGCCGCTACATACAAACGGGGGAGACCCAGTACTTC.

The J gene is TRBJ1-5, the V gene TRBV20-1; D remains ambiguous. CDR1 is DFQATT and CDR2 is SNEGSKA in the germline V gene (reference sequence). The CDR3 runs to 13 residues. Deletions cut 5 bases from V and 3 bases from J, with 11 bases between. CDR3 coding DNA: TGCAGTGCTTCAAGTATTGACAATCAGCCCCAGCATTTT. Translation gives CSASSIDNQPQHF.

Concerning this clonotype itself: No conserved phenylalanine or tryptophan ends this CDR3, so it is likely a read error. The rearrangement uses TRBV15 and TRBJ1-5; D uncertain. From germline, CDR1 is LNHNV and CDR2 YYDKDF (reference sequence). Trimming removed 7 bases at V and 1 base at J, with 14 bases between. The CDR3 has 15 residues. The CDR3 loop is CATTSTLGSNQPQHL. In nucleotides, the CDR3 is TGTGCCACCACCAGTACCCTTGGGAGCAATCAGCCCCAGCATCTT.

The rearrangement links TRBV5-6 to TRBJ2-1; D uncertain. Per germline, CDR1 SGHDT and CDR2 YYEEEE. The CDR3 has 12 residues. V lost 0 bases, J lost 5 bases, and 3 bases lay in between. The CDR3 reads CASSLDDNEQFF. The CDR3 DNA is TGTGCCAGCAGCTTGGATGACAATGAGCAGTTCTTC.

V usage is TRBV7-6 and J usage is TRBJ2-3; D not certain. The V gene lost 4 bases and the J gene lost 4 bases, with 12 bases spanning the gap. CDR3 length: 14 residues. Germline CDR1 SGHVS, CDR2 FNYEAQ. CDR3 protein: CASSSGPLADTQYF. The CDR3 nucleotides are TGTGCCAGCAGCTCCGGGCCATTGGCAGATACGCAGTATTTT. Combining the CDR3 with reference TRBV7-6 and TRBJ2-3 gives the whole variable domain GAGVSQSPRYKVTKRGQDVALRCDPISGHVSLYWYRQALGQGPEFLTYFNYEAQQDKSGLPNDRFSAERPEGSISTLTIQRTEQRDSAMYRCASSSGPLADTQYFGPGTRLTVL.

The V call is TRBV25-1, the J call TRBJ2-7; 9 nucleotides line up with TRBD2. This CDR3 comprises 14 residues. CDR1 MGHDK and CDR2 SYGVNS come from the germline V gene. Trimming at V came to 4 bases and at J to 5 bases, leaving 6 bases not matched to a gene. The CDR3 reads CASSVIAGADEQYF. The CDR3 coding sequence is TGTGCCAGCAGTGTGATAGCGGGAGCGGACGAGCAGTACTTC.

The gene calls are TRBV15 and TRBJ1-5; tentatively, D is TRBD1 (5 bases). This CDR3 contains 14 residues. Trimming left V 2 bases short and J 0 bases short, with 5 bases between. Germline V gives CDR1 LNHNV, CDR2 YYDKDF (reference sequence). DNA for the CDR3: TGTGCCACCAGCAGAAGGGGTAGCAATCAGCCCCAGCATTTT. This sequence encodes CATSRRGSNQPQHF.

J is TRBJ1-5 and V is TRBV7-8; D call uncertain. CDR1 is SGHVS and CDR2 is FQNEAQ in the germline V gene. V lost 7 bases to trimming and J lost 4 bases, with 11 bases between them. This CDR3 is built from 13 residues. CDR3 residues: CASIGQANQPQHF. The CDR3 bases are TGTGCCAGCATTGGGCAGGCGAATCAGCCCCAGCATTTT. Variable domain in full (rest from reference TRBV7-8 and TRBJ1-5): GAGVSQSPRYKVAKRGQDVALRCDPISGHVSLFWYQQALGQGPEFLTYFQNEAQLDKSGLPSDRFFAERPEGSVSTLKIQRTQQEDSAVYLCASIGQANQPQHFGDGTRLSIL.

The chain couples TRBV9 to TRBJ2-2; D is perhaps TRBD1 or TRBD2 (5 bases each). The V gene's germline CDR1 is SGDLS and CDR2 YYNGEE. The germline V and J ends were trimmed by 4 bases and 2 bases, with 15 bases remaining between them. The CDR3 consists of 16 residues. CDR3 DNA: TGTGCCAGCAGCATGCCTCGGGACGGCAACACCGGGGAGCTGTTTTTT. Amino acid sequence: CASSMPRDGNTGELFF.

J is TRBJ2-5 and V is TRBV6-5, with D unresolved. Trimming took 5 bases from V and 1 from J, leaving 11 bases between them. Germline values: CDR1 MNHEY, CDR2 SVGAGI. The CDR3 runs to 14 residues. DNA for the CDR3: TGTGCCAGCAGTATGACTGACTTCCAAGAGACCCAGTACTTC. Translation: CASSMTDFQETQYF.

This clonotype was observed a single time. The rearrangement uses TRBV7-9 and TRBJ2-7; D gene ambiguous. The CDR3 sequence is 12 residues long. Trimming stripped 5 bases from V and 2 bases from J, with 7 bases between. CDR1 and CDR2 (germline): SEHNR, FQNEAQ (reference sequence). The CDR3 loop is CASSGDTYEQYV. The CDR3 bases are TGTGCCAGCAGCGGGGATACCTACGAGCAGTACGTC.

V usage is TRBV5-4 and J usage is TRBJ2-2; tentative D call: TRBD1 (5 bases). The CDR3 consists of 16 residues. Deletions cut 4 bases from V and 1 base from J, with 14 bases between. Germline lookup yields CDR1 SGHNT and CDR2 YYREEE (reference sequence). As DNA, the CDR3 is TGTGCCAGCAGCGACAAGGACATAGTGAACACCGGGGAGCTGTTTTTT. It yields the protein CASSDKDIVNTGELFF.

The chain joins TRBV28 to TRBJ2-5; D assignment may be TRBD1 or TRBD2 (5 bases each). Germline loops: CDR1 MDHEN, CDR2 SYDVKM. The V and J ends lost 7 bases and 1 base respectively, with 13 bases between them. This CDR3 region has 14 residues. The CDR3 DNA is TGTGCCAGCACCCCCTTGGGGACCCAAGAGACCCAGTACTTC. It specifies CASTPLGTQETQYF.